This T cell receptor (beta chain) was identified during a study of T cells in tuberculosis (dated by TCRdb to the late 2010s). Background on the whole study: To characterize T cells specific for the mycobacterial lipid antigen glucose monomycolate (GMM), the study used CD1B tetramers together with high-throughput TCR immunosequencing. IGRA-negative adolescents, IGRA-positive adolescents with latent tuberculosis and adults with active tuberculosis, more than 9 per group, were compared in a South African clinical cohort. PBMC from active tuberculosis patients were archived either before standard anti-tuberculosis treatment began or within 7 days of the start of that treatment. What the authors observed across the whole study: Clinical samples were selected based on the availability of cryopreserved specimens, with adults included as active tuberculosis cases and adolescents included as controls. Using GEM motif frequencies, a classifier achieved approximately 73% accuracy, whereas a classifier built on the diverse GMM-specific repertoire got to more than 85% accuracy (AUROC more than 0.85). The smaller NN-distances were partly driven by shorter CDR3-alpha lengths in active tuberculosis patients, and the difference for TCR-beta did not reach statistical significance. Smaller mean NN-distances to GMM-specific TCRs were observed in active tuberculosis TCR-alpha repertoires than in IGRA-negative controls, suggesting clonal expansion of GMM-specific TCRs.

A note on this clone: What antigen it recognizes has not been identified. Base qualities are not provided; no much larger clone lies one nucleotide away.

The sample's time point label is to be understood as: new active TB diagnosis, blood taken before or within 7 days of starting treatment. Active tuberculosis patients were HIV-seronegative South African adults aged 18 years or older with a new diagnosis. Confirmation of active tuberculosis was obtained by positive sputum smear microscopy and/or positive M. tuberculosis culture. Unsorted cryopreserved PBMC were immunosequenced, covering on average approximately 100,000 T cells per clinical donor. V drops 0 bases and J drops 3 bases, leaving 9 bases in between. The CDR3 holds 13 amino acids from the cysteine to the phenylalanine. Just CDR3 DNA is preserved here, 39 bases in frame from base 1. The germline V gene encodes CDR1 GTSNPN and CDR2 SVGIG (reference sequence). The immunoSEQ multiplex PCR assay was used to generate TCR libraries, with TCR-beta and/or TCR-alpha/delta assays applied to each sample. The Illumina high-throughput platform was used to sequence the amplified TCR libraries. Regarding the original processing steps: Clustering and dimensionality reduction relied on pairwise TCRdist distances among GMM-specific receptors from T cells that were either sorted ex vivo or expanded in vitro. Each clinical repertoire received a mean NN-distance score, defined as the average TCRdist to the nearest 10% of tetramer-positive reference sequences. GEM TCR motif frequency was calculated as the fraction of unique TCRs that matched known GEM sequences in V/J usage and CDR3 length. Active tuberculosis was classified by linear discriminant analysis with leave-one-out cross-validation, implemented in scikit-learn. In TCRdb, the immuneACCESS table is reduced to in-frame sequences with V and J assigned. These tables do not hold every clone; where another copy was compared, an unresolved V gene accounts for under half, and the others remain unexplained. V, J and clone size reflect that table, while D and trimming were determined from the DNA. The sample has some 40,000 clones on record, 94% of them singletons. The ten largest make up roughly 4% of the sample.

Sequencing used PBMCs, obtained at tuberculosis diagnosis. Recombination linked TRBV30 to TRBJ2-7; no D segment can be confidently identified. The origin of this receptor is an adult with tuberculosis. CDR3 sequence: CAWSVSQIYEQYF. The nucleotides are TGTGCCTGGAGTGTATCGCAGATCTACGAGCAGTACTTC.